Below are 29 T cell receptor beta chains sequenced from a single sample in a study of glioma-infiltrating T cells. The iRepertoire nested amplicon-rescue multiplex PCR amplified TCR alpha and beta CDR3s from RNA. TCRdb passed the multiplex PCR reads through MiXCR, listing each CDR3 protein once. The sample lists some 40,000 distinct CDR3 sequences, about a fifth occurring once. Sample: glioma tissue, nonneoplastic brain tissue, or PBMCs (not recorded which). The receptors come from a human donor with low-grade glioma or glioblastoma, undergoing nonglioma brain surgery, or in good health (not recorded which).

This clonotype was counted many times. V and J are TRBV20-1 and TRBJ1-1; D might be TRBD1 (5 bases). Germline values: CDR1 DFQATT, CDR2 SNEGSKA (reference sequence). Deletions cut 3 bases from V and 1 base from J, with 21 bases between. The CDR3 has 17 amino acids. CDR3 bases: TGCAGTGCTAGGCTGTTCGGGGCTCCGGGGGGGAACACTGAAGCTTTCTTT. It translates to CSARLFGAPGGNTEAFF.

As to this clonotype: One base away lies a much larger clone, so this may be a sequencing read error. V is TRBV3-1 and J is TRBJ2-5; D gene unclear. The CDR3 has 14 amino acids. From germline, CDR1 is LGHDT and CDR2 YNNKEL (reference sequence). V lost 1 base and J lost 7, with 13 bases in between. CDR3 sequence (DNA): TGTGCCAGCAGCCAAGGAGACTCAGAAGGGACCCAGTACTTC. Translated, it gives CASSQGDSEGTQYF.

This clonotype occurred once. Sequence at one end of the junction differs from germline and may be a read error. This chain connects TRBV6-2 or TRBV6-3 to TRBJ1-1; no definite D call. Germline CDR1 reads MNHEY; CDR2 reads SVGEGT. This CDR3 comprises 15 residues. CDR3 sequence (DNA): TGTGCCAGCAGTTTAGAGTCACGCTTTAACACTGAACCTTTCTTT. Amino acid sequence: CASSLESRFNTEPFF.

This clonotype was seen ten or more times. This sequence joins TRBV20-1 and TRBJ2-7; 12 bases match TRBD1. After removal of 2 bases from V and 6 bases from J, the junction contained 5 bases not matched to a gene. This CDR3 is 14 amino acids long. Looked up from germline, CDR1 is DFQATT and CDR2 is SNEGSKA (reference sequence). The CDR3 spells CSARTGTGGREQYF. The CDR3 coding sequence is TGCAGTGCTAGAACTGGGACAGGGGGCCGCGAGCAGTACTTC.

This clonotype was seen at least ten times. The chain carries TRBV3-1 and TRBJ1-3, with no clear D. CDR1 is LGHDT, CDR2 YNNKEL, per germline (reference sequence). The CDR3 contains 11 residues. Trimming removed 1 base from V and 8 bases from J, with 3 bases in between. The CDR3 coding sequence is TGTGCCAGCAGCCAAGGAGACACCATATATTTT. Its translation: CASSQGDTIYF. The full variable domain, in which reference TRBV3-1 and TRBJ1-3 provide the parts outside the CDR3, is DTAVSQTPKYLVTQMGNDKSIKCEQNLGHDTMYWYKQDSKKFLKIMFSYNNKELIINETVPNRFSPKSPDKAHLNLHINSLELGDSAVYFCASSQGDTIYFGEGSWLTVV.

The chain has TRBV19 and TRBJ1-5, with no clear D. CDR3 length: 14 residues. V was clipped by 4 bases and J by 2 bases, with 9 bases between them. Germline V lookup: CDR1 LNHDA, CDR2 SQIVND (reference sequence). The CDR3 sequence: CASSKVGGNQPQHF. In DNA, the CDR3 is TGTGCCAGTAGTAAGGTTGGCGGCAATCAGCCCCAGCATTTT.

This clonotype was seen many times. The chain couples TRBV27 to TRBJ2-1; the D gene is possibly TRBD2 (5 bases). CDR1 is MNHEY, CDR2 SMNVEV, per germline (reference sequence). Deletions cut 4 bases from V and 8 bases from J, with 15 bases between. The CDR3 runs 14 residues. CDR3 amino acids: CASSYTVEEDEQFF. Written as DNA, the CDR3 is TGTGCCAGCAGTTACACTGTAGAGGAGGATGAGCAGTTCTTC.

Points on this clonotype: A much larger clone is a single base away; this may be a read error. V is TRBV14 and J is TRBJ1-1; D remains unclear. V shed 4 bases and J shed 5 bases, with 11 bases lying between them. Per germline, CDR1 SGHDN and CDR2 FVKESK. The CDR3 has 13 residues. CDR3 amino acids: CASSLSGVTEAFF. The CDR3 DNA reads as TGTGCCAGCAGCCTAAGCGGGGTGACTGAAGCTTTCTTT.

This chain links TRBV30 with TRBJ1-1; possibly TRBD1 for D (6 bases). V lost 2 bases, J lost 4 bases, and 20 bases lay in between. This CDR3 region has 16 residues. Germline assignment: CDR1 GTSNPN and CDR2 SVGIG (reference sequence). CDR3 amino acids: CAWSTLTGQVVTEAFF. The CDR3 nucleotides read TGTGCCTGGAGTACCTTGACAGGCCAGGTGGTCACTGAAGCTTTCTTT.

This clonotype ranks as medium-sized (0.01 to 0.1%). The rearrangement links TRBV27 to TRBJ2-1; a possible D gene is TRBD1 (7 bases). Germline V gene sequence: CDR1 MNHEY, CDR2 SMNVEV (reference sequence). This CDR3 region has 15 residues. V lost 6 bases, J lost 7 bases, and 19 bases lay in between. CDR3 region: CASSGGRGASNEQFF. In nucleotides, the CDR3 is TGTGCCAGCAGCGGCGGCAGGGGGGCCAGTAATGAGCAGTTCTTC.

As regards this clonotype: Possible read error: a much larger clone is one base away. The chain couples TRBV7-9 to TRBJ2-1; TRBD1 aligns across 9 bases. Trimming cost V 9 bases and J 9 bases; bases outside gene matches: 12. The CDR3 has 14 amino acids. Germline V gene sequence: CDR1 SEHNR, CDR2 FQNEAQ (reference sequence). CDR3 DNA sequence: TGTGCCAGAAGTCCAGGGACAGGGCTTAGTGAGCAGTTCTTC. This translates into CARSPGTGLSEQFF.

By sample fraction, this clonotype is medium-sized (0.01 to 0.1%). The rearrangement uses TRBV27 and TRBJ1-5; TRBD1 agrees at 7 bases. CDR1 and CDR2 from the germline V gene are MNHEY and SMNVEV (reference sequence). The V gene end was trimmed by 6 bases and the J gene end by 0 bases; junction bases not matched to a gene: 5. The CDR3 is made up of 15 amino acids. The CDR3 DNA reads as TGTGCCAGCAGATTGACAGGGTTTAGCAATCAGCCCCAGCATTTT. This codes for CASRLTGFSNQPQHF.

This clonotype was detected many times. This chain links TRBV14 with TRBJ1-1; D uncertain. CDR1 and CDR2 (germline): SGHDN, FVKESK. V lost 0 bases, J lost 6 bases, and 14 bases lay in between. The CDR3 extends over 15 amino acids. In DNA, the CDR3 is TGTGCCAGCAGCCAAGAGAGGGAAGGAACCCCTGAAGCTTTCTTT. Protein product: CASSQEREGTPEAFF.

The chain couples TRBV14 to TRBJ2-1; D is unresolved. CDR1 and CDR2 from the germline V gene are SGHDN and FVKESK. Trimming removed 6 bases from V and 8 bases from J, with 14 bases in between. The CDR3 has 13 amino acids. The CDR3 reads CASSVIPGYEQFF. CDR3 DNA sequence: TGTGCCAGCAGTGTTATTCCGGGCTATGAGCAGTTCTTC.

By proportion, this clonotype is medium-sized. The chain employs TRBV27 and TRBJ2-1, with a possible D match to TRBD1 (6 bases). V was cut by 6 bases and J by 8 bases, with 11 bases left in between. The CDR3 totals 12 residues. The germline V gene encodes CDR1 MNHEY and CDR2 SMNVEV (reference sequence). The CDR3 DNA reads TGTGCCAGCAGCCCACAGGGCTATGAGCAGTTCTTC. Encoded protein: CASSPQGYEQFF.

As concerns this clonotype: The CDR3 carries no conserved terminal phenylalanine or tryptophan, so it likely arises from a read error. The CDR3 protein is CSAGGLASSYEQYL. The CDR3 region has the DNA TGCAGTGCTGGAGGGCTAGCGAGCTCCTACGAGCAGTACCTC. The chain uses TRBV20-1 and TRBJ2-7, with a possible D match to TRBD2 (6 bases). Looked up from germline, CDR1 is DFQATT and CDR2 is SNEGSKA (reference sequence). This CDR3 is built from 14 residues. V was cut by 5 bases and J by 0 bases, with 14 bases left in between.

This clonotype showed up many times. The CDR3 DNA is TGTGCCAGCAGCCAACAGTCAGATACGCAGTATTTT. Protein product: CASSQQSDTQYF. The V gene is TRBV4-2, the J gene TRBJ2-3, with D uncertain. V lost 2 bases and J 4 bases, leaving 4 bases between the germline ends. Germline V gene sequence: CDR1 LGHNA, CDR2 YNFKEQ. The CDR3 runs to 12 residues.

This clonotype was seen at least ten times. The chain has TRBV20-1 and TRBJ2-1; TRBD1 might be the D (5 bases). Trimming cost V 2 bases and J 4 bases, with 9 bases left between them. CDR3 size: 13 residues. The germline V gene has CDR1 DFQATT and CDR2 SNEGSKA (reference sequence). CDR3 loop: CSARWGLYNEQFF. The CDR3 DNA sequence: TGCAGTGCTAGATGGGGCCTATACAATGAGCAGTTCTTC.

About this clonotype itself: A read error may be the cause here, since a much bigger clone is one base away. V and J are TRBV4-1 and TRBJ1-1; D is uncertain. CDR1 is MGHRA, CDR2 YSYEKL, per germline. CDR3 length: 14 amino acids. The CDR3 region is CASSQHTGSTETFF. The CDR3, as DNA: TGCGCCAGCAGCCAACATACGGGGAGCACTGAAACTTTCTTT.

This clonotype is termed medium-sized (0.01 to 0.1%). The chain joins TRBV20-1 to TRBJ2-1, with TRBD2 matching over 11 bases. The CDR3 has 15 residues. The J segment lost 5 bases and the V segment lost 0 bases, leaving 3 bases of the junction unmatched. The germline gives CDR1 DFQATT, CDR2 SNEGSKA (reference sequence). The CDR3 DNA reads TGCAGTGCTAGAGACGGACTAGCGGGCGACAATGAGCAGTTCTTC. The encoded protein is CSARDGLAGDNEQFF.

By sample fraction, this clonotype is large. V and J are TRBV6-1 and TRBJ1-5; D is unresolved. CDR3 length: 14 amino acids. V was shortened by 6 bases and J by 0 bases, with 9 bases between the two germline ends. The germline V gene encodes CDR1 MNHNS and CDR2 SASEGT. The CDR3 DNA follows: TGTGCCAGCAGACCCAGAGATAGCAATCAGCCCCAGCATTTT. As protein: CASRPRDSNQPQHF.

This clonotype was counted at least ten times. The chain employs TRBV10-3 and TRBJ1-1; D unclear. Germline V gene data show CDR1 as ENHRY and CDR2 as SYGVKD. CDR3 length: 12 amino acids. The V end lost 6 bases, the J end lost 4 bases, and 9 bases lay between the germline ends. The chain's CDR3 is CAIRDTLTEAFF. The CDR3 DNA reads as TGTGCCATCAGAGATACGCTCACTGAAGCTTTCTTT.

Regarding this clonotype: A read error is likely, as this CDR3 ends without the conserved phenylalanine or tryptophan. The genes are TRBV7-2 and TRBJ1-1, with a tentative D call TRBD1 (5 bases). The germline V gene has CDR1 SGHTA and CDR2 FQGNSA. The CDR3 sequence is 13 residues long. This CDR3 reads CANSLGGVTEAFL. CDR3 sequence (DNA): TGTGCCAACAGCCTCGGGGGGGTCACTGAAGCTTTCCTT.

This clonotype was observed many times. A junction end diverges from the germline sequence, so it may reflect a read error. The chain recombines TRBV6-1 with TRBJ1-1; D may be TRBD1 (5 bases). The germline gives CDR1 MNHNS, CDR2 SASEGT. The CDR3 has 14 amino acids. CDR3 bases: TGTGCCAACAGTGAAATAACAGGTTCCACTGAAGCTTTCTTT. This codes for CANSEITGSTEAFF.

This clonotype is a singleton in its sample. The rearrangement joins TRBV6-2 or TRBV6-3 to TRBJ2-7; D not resolved. The CDR3 covers 12 residues. CDR1 is MNHEY, CDR2 SVGEGT, per germline. V gave up 1 base and J gave up 3 bases, with 4 bases separating them. CDR3 bases: TGTGCCAGCAGTTACTACAACTACGAGCAGTACGTC. Its protein product is CASSYYNYEQYV.

This clonotype was seen a handful of times. The chain has TRBV4-1 and TRBJ2-5; D is ambiguous. The CDR3 is 13 amino acids. The germline V and J ends were trimmed by 5 bases and 5 bases, with 12 bases remaining between them. Per the germline V gene, CDR1 is MGHRA and CDR2 is YSYEKL. The CDR3 is CASSGTIGETQYF. CDR3 DNA sequence: TGCGCCAGCAGCGGAACAATTGGGGAGACCCAGTACTTC.

In the case of this clonotype: This sequence may be a read error, since a much larger clone differs from it by one base. The chain employs TRBV12-3 or TRBV12-4 and TRBJ1-1, with D possibly matching TRBD1 (5 bases). The CDR3 consists of 13 residues. V was trimmed by 7 bases and J by 4 bases, leaving 13 bases between them. CDR3 loop: CASTFLGATEAFF. The CDR3 DNA reads as TGTGCCAGCACTTTTTTAGGGGCCACTGAAGCTTTCTTT.

The chain joins TRBV5-1 to TRBJ2-7; D gene unclear. This CDR3 has 13 amino acids. Germline CDR1 SGHRS, CDR2 YFSETQ. The germline V and J ends were trimmed by 0 bases and 4 bases, with 8 bases remaining between them. The CDR3 coding sequence is TGCGCCAGCAGCTTGGAACTGAGTTACGAGCAGTACTTC. Translated: CASSLELSYEQYF.

The gene calls are TRBV29-1 and TRBJ1-5, with D perhaps TRBD1 (6 bases). The CDR3 runs to 14 residues. V gave up 6 bases and J gave up 0 bases, with 12 bases separating them. Per germline, CDR1 SQVTM and CDR2 ANQGSEA. The CDR3 is CSVSGTNSNQPQHF. The CDR3 region has the DNA TGCAGCGTCTCCGGGACAAATAGCAATCAGCCCCAGCATTTT. Together with reference TRBV29-1 and TRBJ1-5, the CDR3 gives the full variable domain: SAVISQKPSRDICQRGTSLTIQCQVDSQVTMMFWYRQQPGQSLTLIATANQGSEATYESGFVIDKFPISRPNLTFSTLTVSNMSPEDSSIYLCSVSGTNSNQPQHFGDGTRLSIL.